Following are 21 T cell receptor beta chains from one sample sequenced in a study of cytomegalovirus exposure and HLA in healthy donors. Amplification used 60 Vbeta primers and 13 Jbeta primers. Using immunoSEQ multiplex PCR, the repertoire was profiled, and TCRdb retains in-frame clones only, with some absent. The repertoire holds approximately 150,000 clones, with around 80% as singletons. Sequencing input: PBMCs. The receptor set was obtained from a man aged 35-49 years in good health and CMV-seronegative.

This clone has only one observation. The rearrangement uses TRBV30 and TRBJ2-2, with 9 bases matching TRBD1. After removal of 7 bases from V and 3 bases from J, the junction contained 15 bases not matched to a gene. The germline gives CDR1 GTSNPN, CDR2 SVGIG (reference sequence). This CDR3 is built from 17 residues. CDR3 nucleotides: TGTGCCTCCCTACGGGGACAGGGAGGTTCGTACACCGGGGAGCTGTTTTTT. Amino acid sequence: CASLRGQGGSYTGELFF. Combining the CDR3 with reference TRBV30 and TRBJ2-2 gives the whole variable domain SQTIHQWPATLVQPVGSPLSLECTVEGTSNPNLYWYRQAAGRGLQLLFYSVGIGQISSEVPQNLSASRPQDRQFILSSKKLLLSDSGFYLCASLRGQGGSYTGELFFGEGSRLTVL.

The chain combines TRBV7-9 with TRBJ2-2; D is undetermined. Trimming cost V 3 bases and J 6 bases, with 5 bases left between them. Germline values: CDR1 SEHNR, CDR2 FQNEAQ (reference sequence). The CDR3 runs to 12 residues. CDR3 coding DNA: TGTGCCAGCAGCTTCGGTGCCGGGGAGCTGTTTTTT. Translation gives CASSFGAGELFF.

This chain connects TRBV6-1 to TRBJ2-5; a weak D match, TRBD1 (5 bases). The V end lost 7 bases, the J end lost 1 base, and 10 bases lay between the germline ends. CDR3 length equals 13 residues. In germline, CDR1 is MNHNS, CDR2 SASEGT. The CDR3 DNA is TGTGCCAGCAACCGACAGCTCCAAGAGACCCAGTACTTC. Its protein product is CASNRQLQETQYF.

J is TRBJ1-6 and V is TRBV10-3; 12 positions agree with TRBD1. The CDR3 spans 15 residues. The germline V gene has CDR1 ENHRY and CDR2 SYGVKD. With 3 bases clipped from V and 9 bases from J, the junction kept 3 bases outside the gene matches. This CDR3 is CAISDGTGGSSPLHF. The DNA of the CDR3 is TGTGCCATCAGTGACGGGACAGGGGGCTCTTCACCCCTCCACTTT.

V is TRBV6-1 and J is TRBJ1-2, with D uncertain. Germline CDR1 reads MNHNS; CDR2 reads SASEGT. The CDR3 spans 14 residues. Trimming pared 6 bases from V and 0 bases from J, leaving 11 bases between. The DNA of the CDR3 is TGTGCCAGCAGGGAGTTCGGGGCTAACTATGGCTACACCTTC. Its protein product is CASREFGANYGYTF.

The chain uses TRBV7-9 and TRBJ2-1; D is perhaps TRBD2 (6 bases). Deletions cut 6 bases from V and 10 bases from J, with 19 bases between. Germline-derived CDR1 and CDR2 are SEHNR and FQNEAQ (reference sequence). The CDR3 is made up of 14 amino acids. Here the CDR3 DNA reads TGTGCCAGCAGGAGCTTAGCGGCGGGGTGGGAGCAGTTCTTC. It encodes CASRSLAAGWEQFF.

The genes are TRBV4-1 and TRBJ2-2; 13 bases are shared with TRBD2. Germline V gene data show CDR1 as MGHRA and CDR2 as YSYEKL. The ends lost 4 bases at V and 2 bases at J; junction bases unmatched: 7. This CDR3 comprises 18 residues. The CDR3 here is CASSRETSGGTNTGELFF. DNA for the CDR3: TGCGCCAGCAGCCGGGAGACTAGCGGGGGGACAAACACCGGGGAGCTGTTTTTT.

The V and J genes are TRBV15 and TRBJ2-7, with a weak D call TRBD1 (5 bases). Germline V CDR1 and CDR2: LNHNV, YYDKDF (reference sequence). The germline V and J ends were trimmed by 0 bases and 2 bases, with 17 bases remaining between them. The CDR3 has 17 amino acids. As DNA, the CDR3 is TGTGCCACCAGCAGAGAACCCCTCACGTTACAGGCCTACGAGCAGTACTTC. It codes for CATSREPLTLQAYEQYF.

The chain has TRBV10-3 and TRBJ2-7; D remains unclear. This CDR3 contains 12 residues. Germline CDR1 is ENHRY and CDR2 is SYGVKD. Trimming took 4 bases from V and 3 from J, leaving 7 bases between them. The CDR3 coding sequence is TGTGCCATCAGTGGTAACTACTACGAGCAGTACTTC. Protein sequence: CAISGNYYEQYF.

V gene TRBV18 combines with J gene TRBJ2-7; TRBD1 matches 7 bases. The J segment lost 4 bases and the V segment lost 3 bases, leaving 3 bases of the junction unmatched. The CDR3 covers 13 residues. CDR1 KGHSH and CDR2 LQKENI come from the germline V gene. For the CDR3, the DNA is TGTGCCAGCTCACCTGGACAGGAGTACGAGCAGTACTTC. Translating it yields CASSPGQEYEQYF.

The V gene is TRBV7-3, the J gene TRBJ2-3, with D possibly matching TRBD2 (5 bases). Germline-derived CDR1 and CDR2 are SGHTA and FQGTGA. Trimming left V 2 bases short and J 3 bases short, with 9 bases between. This CDR3 has 14 residues. CDR3 sequence reads: CASSLVRETDTQYF. CDR3 coding DNA: TGTGCCAGCAGCTTAGTGAGGGAAACAGATACGCAGTATTTT.

The chain carries TRBV28 and TRBJ1-1; maybe TRBD1 (6 bases). The V end lost 6 bases, the J end lost 3 bases, and 17 bases lay between the germline ends. Germline CDR1 MDHEN, CDR2 SYDVKM. The CDR3 sequence is 15 residues long. The CDR3 region is CASSTTRGPDTEAFF. The DNA of the CDR3 is TGTGCCAGCAGCACAACCAGGGGTCCCGACACTGAAGCTTTCTTT.

This chain uses TRBV4-3 with TRBJ2-7; D gene ambiguous. V dropped 0 bases and J dropped 1 base, with 4 bases sitting between them. The CDR3 totals 13 residues. Per germline, CDR1 LGHNA and CDR2 YSLEER. In nucleotides, the CDR3 is TGCGCCAGCAGCCAAGAACGGTCCTACGAGCAGTACTTC. Protein product: CASSQERSYEQYF.

This chain links TRBV7-9 with TRBJ1-1; unclear D gene. Deletions cut 5 bases from V and 6 bases from J, with 19 bases between. The CDR3 length is 15 residues. Germline-derived CDR1 and CDR2 are SEHNR and FQNEAQ (reference sequence). The CDR3 protein is CASSPKSRLGAEAFF. The DNA for the CDR3 is TGTGCCAGCAGCCCAAAAAGCCGACTCGGAGCTGAAGCTTTCTTT.

The chain joins TRBV19 to TRBJ2-2, with a weak D call TRBD2 (6 bases). V dropped 7 bases and J dropped 4 bases, with 13 bases sitting between them. Germline CDR1 and CDR2: LNHDA and SQIVND (reference sequence). This CDR3 is built from 14 residues. CDR3 DNA: TGTGCCAGTAATAAGGGACTCTCCACCGGGGAGCTGTTTTTT. Protein product: CASNKGLSTGELFF.

There are a few counts of this clone. This rearrangement joins TRBV28 to TRBJ2-1; maybe TRBD1 (6 bases). The CDR3 sequence is 16 residues long. Trimming removed 7 bases at V and 9 bases at J, with 25 bases between. Germline CDR1 and CDR2: MDHEN and SYDVKM. CDR3 coding DNA: TGTGCCAGCACCCGTAGGGGAAGCACAGGGTTTGGTGAGCAGTTCTTC. This translates into CASTRRGSTGFGEQFF.

This clone has only one observation. This chain joins TRBV7-6 and TRBJ2-7; D not certain. Germline-derived CDR1 and CDR2 are SGHVS and FNYEAQ. The CDR3 totals 10 residues. Trimming took off 8 bases at V and 1 base at J, with 3 bases between the two ends. As DNA, the CDR3 is TGTGCCAGCCCATCCTACGAGCAGTACTTC. As protein: CASPSYEQYF.

This chain connects TRBV28 to TRBJ2-7, with D unclear. Trimming removed 7 bases at V and 2 bases at J, with 18 bases between. CDR3 size: 15 residues. Per the germline V gene, CDR1 is MDHEN and CDR2 is SYDVKM. The CDR3 is CASTPTSETPYEQYF. CDR3 sequence (DNA): TGTGCCAGCACGCCCACATCCGAGACTCCCTACGAGCAGTACTTC. The full variable domain, completed using reference TRBV28 and TRBJ2-7, is DVKVTQSSRYLVKRTGEKVFLECVQDMDHENMFWYRQDPGLGLRLIYFSYDVKMKEKGDIPEGYSVSREKKERFSLILESASTNQTSMYLCASTPTSETPYEQYFGPGTRLTVT.

This rearrangement joins TRBV19 to TRBJ1-6; D may be TRBD1 (5 bases). Germline CDR1 reads LNHDA; CDR2 reads SQIVND (reference sequence). The CDR3 length is 16 residues. V was cut by 7 bases and J by 4 bases, with 17 bases left in between. The CDR3 DNA is TGTGCCAGTACCCGTCTGCAGAGACAGTATAATTCACCCCTCCACTTT. This sequence encodes CASTRLQRQYNSPLHF.

This sequence joins TRBV7-2 and TRBJ1-6, with 8 bases aligning to TRBD1. CDR3 length: 15 amino acids. Germline lookup yields CDR1 SGHTA and CDR2 FQGNSA. With 4 bases clipped from V and 9 bases from J, the junction kept 8 bases outside the gene matches. The CDR3 coding sequence is TGTGCCAGCAGCTCGACAGGGGCCGGAGGTTCACCCCTCCACTTT. This encodes CASSSTGAGGSPLHF.

V usage is TRBV20-1 and J usage is TRBJ1-6, with a tentative D call TRBD1 (5 bases). Germline CDR1 reads DFQATT; CDR2 reads SNEGSKA (reference sequence). CDR3 size: 11 residues. The V end lost 4 bases, the J end lost 9 bases, and 7 bases lay between the germline ends. CDR3 sequence (DNA): TGCAGTGCTACAGGGATTTCACCCCTCCACTTT. It yields the protein CSATGISPLHF.